Following are 7 T cell receptor beta chains from one sample sequenced in a study of blood T cell repertoires in COVID-19. This table comes from immunoSEQ multiplex PCR, and its TCRdb copy is limited to in-frame clones, with some not included. The table includes 99,000 or so clones, approximately 88% detected once. Sequencing used peripheral blood. Receptors were obtained from a human donor in a cohort sampled during active COVID-19.

This chain connects TRBV4-1 to TRBJ1-1, with 10 positions matching TRBD1. Germline V CDR1 and CDR2: MGHRA, YSYEKL. The CDR3 has 14 amino acids. The junction had 1 base not matched to a gene; V was cut back by 5 bases and J by 1 base. CDR3 bases: TGCGCCAGCAGCTGGACAGGGGGGAACACTGAAGCTTTCTTT. It encodes CASSWTGGNTEAFF.

The chain joins TRBV7-3 to TRBJ2-7; D gene ambiguous. The CDR3 contains 13 residues. Trimming removed 3 bases from V and 5 bases from J, with 11 bases in between. CDR1 and CDR2 from the germline V gene are SGHTA and FQGTGA. The CDR3, as DNA: TGTGCCAGCAGCTTGAGCGAAAACCACGAGCAGTACTTC. As protein: CASSLSENHEQYF.

The V gene is TRBV27, the J gene TRBJ2-2; D unresolved. V was trimmed by 2 bases and J by 6 bases, leaving 4 bases between them. The CDR3 has 12 amino acids. Germline CDR1 reads MNHEY; CDR2 reads SMNVEV (reference sequence). This CDR3 is CASSLTAGELFF. CDR3 bases: TGTGCCAGCAGTTTAACGGCCGGGGAGCTGTTTTTT.

The chain recombines TRBV3-1 (or the pseudogene TRBV3-2) with TRBJ2-7; D is uncertain. The CDR3 has 16 amino acids. The germline gives CDR1 LGHDT, CDR2 YNNKEL (reference sequence). V dropped 1 base and J dropped 0 bases, with 13 bases sitting between them. For the CDR3, the DNA is TGTGCCAGCAGCCAAGGGGTGGCGGCAAGCTCCTACGAGCAGTACTTC. Its protein is CASSQGVAASSYEQYF.

The CDR3 loop reads CARSSEAYRGDEKLFF. As DNA, the CDR3 is TGTGCCAGAAGCTCGGAAGCGTATCGGGGGGATGAAAAACTGTTTTTT. The genes are TRBV5-3 and TRBJ1-4; TRBD1 might be the D (5 bases). TRBV5-3 carries the ORF label, with uncertain function. The CDR3 consists of 16 residues. Trimming took off 3 bases at V and 6 bases at J, with 18 bases between the two ends.

The gene calls are TRBV7-8 and TRBJ1-5; the match to TRBD1 covers 8 bases. CDR3 length: 17 residues. Unmatched junction bases numbered 13, after V lost 2 bases and J lost 7 bases. CDR1 SGHVS and CDR2 FQNEAQ come from the germline V gene. CDR3 sequence (DNA): TGTGCCAGCAGCTTAAGGGTCAGGGGACAGGTCAACCAGCCCCAGCATTTT. Translating it yields CASSLRVRGQVNQPQHF.

This chain joins TRBV5-1 and TRBJ2-2; 11 positions match TRBD2. The ends lost 4 bases at V and 5 bases at J; junction bases unmatched: 19. Germline CDR1 reads SGHRS; CDR2 reads YFSETQ. The CDR3 extends over 20 amino acids. The CDR3 is CASSPGLLLAGVTSTGELFF. CDR3 coding DNA: TGCGCCAGCAGCCCGGGACTATTACTAGCGGGGGTCACGAGTACCGGGGAGCTGTTTTTT.